This TCR beta chain emerged from a study of blood T cell repertoires in COVID-19. Some clones are missing from TCRdb's copy, which holds only in-frame ones; the method was immunoSEQ multiplex PCR. The sample holds roughly 49,000 clones, 84% seen once. The CDR3 totals 15 residues. Per germline, CDR1 SNHLY and CDR2 FYNNEI. V was clipped by 2 bases and J by 2 bases; unmatched bases: 6. V usage is TRBV2 and J usage is TRBJ2-7; TRBD1 aligns across 7 bases. Sequencing input: peripheral blood. This TCR derives from a man aged 50-60 years with acute or convalescent COVID-19. The DNA of the CDR3 is TGTGCCAGCAGTGAAACCGGGACAGTCACCTACGAGCAGTACTTC. Encoded protein: CASSETGTVTYEQYF.